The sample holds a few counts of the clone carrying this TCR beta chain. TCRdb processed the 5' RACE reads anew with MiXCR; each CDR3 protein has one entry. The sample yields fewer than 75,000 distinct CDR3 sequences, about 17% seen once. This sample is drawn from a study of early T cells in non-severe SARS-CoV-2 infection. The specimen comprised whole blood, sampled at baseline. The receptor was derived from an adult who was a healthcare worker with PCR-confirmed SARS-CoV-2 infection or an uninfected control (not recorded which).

The CDR3: CSARDWTTLSYEQYF. Here the CDR3 DNA reads TGCAGTGCTAGAGACTGGACTACCTTATCCTACGAGCAGTACTTC. V is TRBV20-1 and J is TRBJ2-7; a possible D gene is TRBD2 (6 bases). Trimming shortened V by 0 bases and J by 1 base, and 13 bases separated the two germline ends. The CDR3 is 15 amino acids. Germline V gene sequence: CDR1 DFQATT, CDR2 SNEGSKA (reference sequence).